This is a list of T cell receptor beta chains from one sample in a study of T-cell reconstitution after alpha-beta-depleted transplantation in children. A single record per CDR3 protein comes from TCRdb applying MiXCR to the PCR reads. The sample lists 230,000 or so distinct CDR3 sequences; about 12% were seen once. Here the sequenced sample was PBMCs from the stem cell graft donor, taken from the stem cell graft. These receptors all come from a human donor who donated a stem cell graft to a child with acute lymphoblastic leukemia. The CDR3 runs from the conserved cysteine through the conserved F or W. A D gene is named only where the DNA matches it firmly. Size values are once, few and many counts, or a class for expanded clones, and some rows have none.

D gene | clone size | J gene | V gene | CDR3 DNA | CDR3 protein
. | . | TRBJ2-3 | TRBV13 | TGTGCCAGCAGCCGCCCTCCTGGAACGGATACGCAGTATTTT | CASSRPPGTDTQYF
. | few | TRBJ1-4 | TRBV30 | TGTGCCTGGAACGGCAGAACAACTAATGAAAAACTGTTTTTT | CAWNGRTTNEKLFF
TRBD1 | many | TRBJ2-7 | TRBV28 | TGTGCCAGCAGACCCCCCTCGGGACAGGGTCCTTACGAGCAGTACTTC | CASRPPSGQGPYEQYF
TRBD1 | many | TRBJ2-5 | TRBV29-1 | TGCAGCGGGCGGGTCTGGGACAGGCAAGAGACCCAGTACTTC | CSGRVWDRQETQYF
TRBD2 | many | TRBJ2-1 | TRBV2 | TGTGCCAGCAGTGACGGGACTAGCGAGAGGGGTGAGCAGTTCTTC | CASSDGTSERGEQFF
. | many | TRBJ1-1 | TRBV9 | TGTGCCAGCAGCGTCGGACGGAACACTGAAGCTTTCTTT | CASSVGRNTEAFF
TRBD2 | . | TRBJ2-1 | TRBV5-4 | TGTGCCAGCAGCCCCCGGGGGGAGGGTTACAATGAGCAGTTCTTC | CASSPRGEGYNEQFF
. | many | TRBJ1-2 | TRBV5-1 | TGCGCCAGCAGCTTGGCAGACGGAGGCGCGGAGGCTTATGGCTACACCTTC | CASSLADGGAEAYGYTF
. | many | TRBJ2-3 | TRBV9 | TGTGCCAGCAGCGTAGAACAGAGCACAGATACGCAGTATTTT | CASSVEQSTDTQYF
. | many | TRBJ2-2 | TRBV7-2 | TGTGCCAGCAGCTCCCCGACAGAACTGAACACCGGGGAGCTGTTTTTT | CASSSPTELNTGELFF
. | many | TRBJ2-7 | TRBV6-2/TRBV6-3 | TGTGCCAGCGGCCCACACCGTTCCTACGAGCAGTACTTC | CASGPHRSYEQYF
. | many | TRBJ2-7 | TRBV4-3 | TGCGCCAGCAGCCTGGACAGCGCTGGATACGAGCAGTACTTC | CASSLDSAGYEQYF
. | few | TRBJ1-2 | TRBV6-2/TRBV6-3 | TGTGCCAGCAGTTTAACGGACGTTAACTATGGCTACACCTTC | CASSLTDVNYGYTF
TRBD1 | few | TRBJ2-7 | TRBV6-1 | TGTGCTGCGGGACAGGGCCAACTACTCTACGAGCAGTACTTC | CAAGQGQLLYEQYF
TRBD1 | many | TRBJ2-4 | TRBV6-2/TRBV6-3 | TGTGCCAGCAGTTTCACGACAGGGGGCTTTGCCAAAAACATTCAGTACTTC | CASSFTTGGFAKNIQYF
. | many | TRBJ2-1 | TRBV5-1 | TGCGCCAGCAGCGTCGGACTTACCCCCGACAATGAGCAGTTCTTC | CASSVGLTPDNEQFF
. | many | TRBJ2-5 | TRBV5-1 | TGCGCCAGCAGCCCTGGGCAGCTTAGGGAGACCCAGTACTTC | CASSPGQLRETQYF
. | many | TRBJ2-3 | TRBV28 | TGTGCCAGCAGTTCCCGGGTTGGGGTGCAGTATTTT | CASSSRVGVQYF
. | many | TRBJ2-3 | TRBV6-1 | TGTGCCAGCAGTGAATTTCGGGGAGATACGCAGTATTTT | CASSEFRGDTQYF
. | . | TRBJ1-2 | TRBV12-3/TRBV12-4 | TGTGCCAGCAGATTGGCCGGGGCATCCTATGGCTACACCTTC | CASRLAGASYGYTF
TRBD1 | many | TRBJ1-5 | TRBV27 | TGTGCCAGCTCGACCCGGACAGGCCGCAATCAGCCCCAGCATTTT | CASSTRTGRNQPQHF
TRBD2 | many | TRBJ2-7 | TRBV7-9 | TGTGCCAGCGGCGGGCTAGCGGGACTCTACGAGCAGTACTTC | CASGGLAGLYEQYF
. | . | TRBJ1-5 | TRBV6-5 | TGTGCCAGCAGTACTGAAATTTTAGGGCCCCAGCATTTT | CASSTEILGPQHF
. | many | TRBJ1-4 | TRBV19 | TGTGCCAGTGCACCGGGACTCTCTGAAAAACTGTTTTTT | CASAPGLSEKLFF
TRBD1 | many | TRBJ1-5 | TRBV5-5 | TGTGCCAGCAGCTTCCTCCCGCAAACAGGGGGCGCGGGACAGCCCCAGCATTTT | CASSFLPQTGGAGQPQHF
. | many | TRBJ1-1 | TRBV6-5 | TGTGCCAGCAGTTACTCCAGGGACACTGAAGCTTTCTTT | CASSYSRDTEAFF
TRBD2 | many | TRBJ2-7 | TRBV28 | TGTGCCAGCAGTTTTAGGACTAGCCGTTCGTACTTC | CASSFRTSRSYF
. | many | TRBJ2-7 | TRBV7-9 | TGTGCCAGCAGCCTTTCTTTCGACGAGCAGTACTTC | CASSLSFDEQYF
. | many | TRBJ2-1 | TRBV5-1 | TGCGCCAGCAGCTTGATGGGTGACTCCTACAATGAGCAGTTCTTC | CASSLMGDSYNEQFF
. | many | TRBJ1-2 | TRBV4-2 | TGTGCCAGCAGCCAAGTTATGCAGGGCAAAAACTATGGCTACACCTTC | CASSQVMQGKNYGYTF
. | many | TRBJ2-2 | TRBV28 | TGTGCCAGCAGTTTAGAAGCCGGGGAGCTGTTTTTT | CASSLEAGELFF
TRBD1 | many | TRBJ1-6 | TRBV20-1 | TGCAGTGCTAGAGATGGGGGACAGGGGAATTCACCCCTCCACTTT | CSARDGGQGNSPLHF